This is a list of T cell receptor beta chains from one sample in a study of cytomegalovirus exposure and HLA in healthy donors. Libraries were prepared by immunoSEQ multiplex PCR; TCRdb keeps only in-frame clonotypes and omits some of them. The repertoire consists of under 200,000 clones, with around 81% occurring once and the leading ten covering around 13%. Material for sequencing was PBMCs. These receptors came from a woman aged 45-65 years in good health and CMV-seronegative. CDR3s include the opening cysteine and the closing phenylalanine or tryptophan. A D gene is named only where the DNA matches it firmly. Rows give clone size only sometimes, using once, few, many, or a class for an expanded clone.

>TRBJ1-1|NA|NA|TRBV29-1
CSAGGGTEAFF
TGCAGCGCGGGGGGTGGCACTGAAGCTTTCTTT
>TRBJ2-1|NA|TRBD1|TRBV28
CASGGRQGAFNEQFF
TGTGCCAGCGGGGGAAGGCAGGGGGCGTTCAATGAGCAGTTCTTC
>TRBJ1-1|few|NA|TRBV19
CASSYSTSEAFF
TGTGCCAGTAGTTATTCAACCAGTGAAGCTTTCTTT
>TRBJ2-7|NA|NA|TRBV7-6
CASSLDRAYEQYF
TGTGCCAGCAGCTTAGATAGAGCCTACGAGCAGTACTTC
>TRBJ1-1|NA|NA|TRBV19
CASSAQTDNTEAFF
TGTGCCAGTAGCGCCCAGACAGATAACACTGAAGCTTTCTTT
>TRBJ1-2|NA|TRBD1|TRBV6-5
CASRRGAGGGYTF
TGTGCCAGCAGGCGAGGGGCAGGGGGTGGCTACACCTTC
>TRBJ1-1|NA|TRBD1|TRBV5-1
CASSLGGGQGNTEAFF
TGCGCCAGCAGCTTAGGAGGGGGCCAGGGTAACACTGAAGCTTTCTTT
>TRBJ2-7|NA|TRBD2|TRBV5-1
CASSLTGGSSGEQYF
TGCGCCAGCAGCTTGACGGGCGGGAGTTCTGGCGAGCAGTACTTC
>TRBJ2-3|once|TRBD2|TRBV6-5
CTTQRGSTDTQYF
TGTACCACGCAGCGGGGGAGCACAGATACGCAGTATTTT
>TRBJ1-4|NA|NA|TRBV7-2
CASSLRGTTNEKLFF
TGTGCCAGCAGCCTTAGGGGAACAACTAATGAAAAACTGTTTTTT
>TRBJ2-6|NA|TRBD1|TRBV4-2
CASSQGTGSSGANVLTF
TGTGCCAGCAGCCAAGGGACAGGGTCCTCTGGGGCCAACGTCCTGACTTTC
>TRBJ1-5|NA|NA|TRBV7-8
CASSQGLPLEQPQHF
TGTGCCAGCAGCCAGGGACTTCCATTGGAGCAGCCCCAGCATTTT
>TRBJ2-7|NA|TRBD2|TRBV4-2
CASSQGGTSPEQYF
TGTGCCAGCAGCCAAGGGGGGACTAGTCCCGAGCAGTACTTC
>TRBJ1-1|NA|TRBD1|TRBV7-2
CASSLHQGVTEAFF
TGTGCCAGCAGCTTACACCAGGGGGTCACTGAAGCTTTCTTT
>TRBJ2-5|few|NA|TRBV5-1
CASSEMSSQETQYF
TGCGCCAGCAGCGAGATGTCGTCCCAAGAGACCCAGTACTTC
>TRBJ2-5|NA|TRBD1|TRBV11-2
CASSLEGGGTQYF
TGTGCCAGCAGCTTAGAAGGGGGCGGGACCCAGTACTTC
>TRBJ2-7|NA|NA|TRBV2
CASSRIGEQYF
TGTGCCAGCAGCCGCATCGGGGAGCAGTACTTC
>TRBJ2-1|NA|NA|TRBV5-1
CASSPRIGRVDEQFF
TGCGCCAGCAGCCCCCGAATTGGCAGGGTAGATGAGCAGTTCTTC
>TRBJ2-5|NA|TRBD2|TRBV19
CASSTSGGQAQYF
TGTGCCAGTAGCACTAGCGGGGGCCAGGCCCAGTACTTC
>TRBJ2-7|few|NA|TRBV7-2
CASSLGGGLGEQYF
TGTGCCAGCAGCCTGGGGGGAGGACTCGGCGAGCAGTACTTC
>TRBJ1-2|once|NA|TRBV28
CASSELQGGKNYGYTF
TGTGCCAGCAGTGAATTACAGGGAGGGAAAAACTATGGCTACACCTTC
>TRBJ1-5|NA|TRBD1|TRBV7-2
CASSPPTGGQPQHF
TGTGCCAGCAGCCCTCCTACAGGGGGTCAGCCCCAGCATTTT
>TRBJ2-1|NA|TRBD2|TRBV7-2
CASRSGTSEQFF
TGTGCCAGCAGGTCCGGGACTAGTGAGCAGTTCTTC
>TRBJ1-4|NA|NA|TRBV2
CASSLLTGATNEKLFF
TGTGCCAGCAGTTTGCTAACCGGAGCAACTAATGAAAAACTGTTTTTT
>TRBJ1-2|NA|NA|TRBV7-3
CASSSGLFYGYTF
TGTGCCAGCAGCTCGGGACTTTTTTATGGCTACACCTTC
>TRBJ2-2|NA|TRBD2|TRBV9
CASSASFSGTVTGELFF
TGTGCCAGCAGCGCCTCGTTTAGCGGGACGGTCACCGGGGAGCTGTTTTTT
>TRBJ1-5|NA|NA|TRBV28
CASSSGNQPQHF
TGTGCCAGCAGTTCCGGGAACCAGCCCCAGCATTTT
>TRBJ2-3|NA|TRBD1|TRBV6-5
CASSYSGTGRTDTQYF
TGTGCCAGCAGTTACTCTGGGACAGGGAGGACAGATACGCAGTATTTT
>TRBJ2-7|few|TRBD2|TRBV6-5
CASSYREGPYEQYF
TGTGCCAGCAGTTATAGGGAGGGCCCCTACGAGCAGTACTTC
>TRBJ1-1|NA|NA|TRBV13
CASGPGANTEAFF
TGTGCCAGCGGGCCAGGGGCGAACACTGAAGCTTTCTTT
>TRBJ2-1|few|NA|TRBV7-2
CASSFGGKNNEQFF
TGTGCCAGCAGCTTCGGCGGGAAAAACAATGAGCAGTTCTTC
>TRBJ2-1|NA|TRBD2|TRBV5-1
CASSLEGGVTNEQFF
TGCGCCAGCAGCTTGGAGGGAGGGGTGACGAATGAGCAGTTCTTC
>TRBJ1-4|NA|NA|TRBV9
CASSVGSGDGKLFF
TGTGCCAGCAGCGTAGGTTCGGGGGATGGAAAACTGTTTTTT
>TRBJ1-3|NA|TRBD1|TRBV7-8
CASSGDRAGNTIYF
TGTGCCAGCAGCGGGGACAGGGCTGGAAACACCATATATTTT
>TRBJ2-1|NA|NA|TRBV28
CASSETGRARDEQFF
TGTGCCAGCAGTGAGACAGGACGGGCTAGGGATGAGCAGTTCTTC
>TRBJ2-1|NA|TRBD2|TRBV10-3
CAILATSGSAYNEQFF
TGTGCCATCTTGGCGACTAGCGGTTCAGCCTACAATGAGCAGTTCTTC
>TRBJ2-1|NA|TRBD1|TRBV2
CASRNQGAVFLHNEQFF
TGTGCCAGCAGAAATCAGGGGGCGGTTTTTCTGCACAATGAGCAGTTCTTC